This T cell receptor beta chain was obtained from a study of blood T cell repertoires in COVID-19. Overall study: Sites across the United States, Italy and Spain contributed samples from acute and convalescent COVID-19.

The germline CDR1 and CDR2 sequences are LNHDA and SQIVND (reference sequence). The CDR3 length is 16 residues. Losses at the gene ends were 5 bases for V and 10 bases for J; bases not matched to a gene: 16. As processed by the authors: Reference gene primer amplification yielded estimated nucleated cell counts. Repertoires were generated with immunoSEQ multiplex PCR, while TCRdb's copy carries only in-frame clones and drops some. D and trimming come from the DNA, and the V and J calls and clone size come from that table. The sample lists hundreds of thousands of clones, almost 90% occurring once. Participants were aged 18 to 89 years from 20 to 30 US areas. Clinical history as reported by participants underpinned cohort assignment.

This sequence joins TRBV19 and TRBJ2-1, with 8 bases matching TRBD1. The TCR sequence derives from a woman between 50 and 59 years old with acute COVID-19. The sample comprised PBMCs or T cells enriched from blood (not recorded which). DNA for the CDR3: TGTGCCAGTAGTTGGTCCGGACAGGGAAGCGTATACGAGCAGTTCTTC. Its protein product is CASSWSGQGSVYEQFF.